A single sample gave rise to the 9 T cell receptor beta chains below, sequenced in a study of CD8+ T cells in alopecia areata. As the sequencing template, cDNA was produced by extracting RNA and reverse transcribing it. The repertoire was sequenced with immunoSEQ multiplex PCR; TCRdb's copy has only in-frame clones and lacks some. The sample holds about 100,000 clones; roughly 40% are singletons and the top ten take 15% to 20%. As to treatment: oral pan-JAK inhibitor, 5-10 mg twice daily. This specimen consisted of CD8+ T cells sorted from blood, obtained at week 24, from a patient treated with tofacitinib. These receptors originate from a human donor with alopecia areata.

This clone has only one observation. The chain combines TRBV19 with TRBJ1-5, with D uncertain. Per germline, CDR1 LNHDA and CDR2 SQIVND (reference sequence). Trimming removed 2 bases from V and 7 bases from J, with 18 bases in between. This CDR3 has 16 amino acids. In DNA, the CDR3 is TGTGCCAGTAGTATAAGTGCGCGGGCGGGCACCCAGCCCCAGCATTTT. Translated, it gives CASSISARAGTQPQHF.

In this sample, this clone turned up a few times. The chain joins TRBV29-1 to TRBJ2-1; 8 bases are a match to TRBD2. CDR1 and CDR2 (germline): SQVTM, ANQGSEA. This CDR3 contains 13 residues. Germline trimming cut 7 bases from V and 5 bases from J; bases unmatched to any gene: 7. The CDR3 sequence is CSETGTSNNEQFF. CDR3 coding DNA: TGCAGCGAAACCGGGACTAGTAACAATGAGCAGTTCTTC.

This clone was counted only a few times. V gene TRBV29-1 combines with J gene TRBJ1-1; perhaps TRBD1 as D (6 bases). The germline V gene has CDR1 SQVTM and CDR2 ANQGSEA. This CDR3 region has 17 residues. The V end was cut by 6 bases, the J end by 10 bases, with 33 bases between. CDR3 region: CSVSGDPLEGRGVGAFF. Written as DNA, the CDR3 is TGCAGCGTCTCAGGGGATCCGCTTGAAGGGCGCGGGGTTGGAGCTTTCTTT. Variable domain in full (rest from reference TRBV29-1 and TRBJ1-1): SAVISQKPSRDICQRGTSLTIQCQVDSQVTMMFWYRQQPGQSLTLIATANQGSEATYESGFVIDKFPISRPNLTFSTLTVSNMSPEDSSIYLCSVSGDPLEGRGVGAFFGQGTRLTVV.

This clone came up once. This rearrangement joins TRBV4-1 to TRBJ2-7; D is perhaps TRBD1 or TRBD2 (5 bases each). V gave up 3 bases and J gave up 6 bases, with 15 bases separating them. Germline CDR1 is MGHRA and CDR2 is YSYEKL. This CDR3 is 14 amino acids long. In DNA form, the CDR3 reads TGCGCCAGCAGCCACCGGGACCTGGTAGGCGAGCAGTACTTC. It codes for CASSHRDLVGEQYF.

This chain connects TRBV10-2 to TRBJ1-1; no definite D call. CDR1 is WSHSY and CDR2 is SAAADI in the germline V gene. Trimming shortened V by 2 bases and J by 4 bases, and 11 bases separated the two germline ends. CDR3 length: 14 amino acids. As DNA, the CDR3 is TGCGCCAGCAGTGAGACTTTGGCACTCACTGAAGCTTTCTTT. The encoded protein is CASSETLALTEAFF.

The chain couples TRBV7-8 to TRBJ2-1, with D perhaps being TRBD1 or TRBD2 (5 bases each). Deletions cut 3 bases from V and 7 bases from J, with 16 bases between. CDR1 is SGHVS and CDR2 is FQNEAQ in the germline V gene. The CDR3 has 15 amino acids. In nucleotides, the CDR3 is TGTGCCAGCAGCTTGGGGCTGGGAGTGGCAAATGAGCAGTTCTTC. Its translation: CASSLGLGVANEQFF.

The CDR3 bases are TGCGCCAGCAGCTATAGCACAGATACGCAGTATTTT. Translated: CASSYSTDTQYF. The rearrangement uses TRBV5-1 and TRBJ2-3, with no clear D. The CDR3 has 12 amino acids. Germline V CDR1 and CDR2: SGHRS, YFSETQ. V lost 3 bases and J 0 bases, leaving 2 bases between the germline ends.

J is TRBJ2-7 and V is TRBV5-5, with D uncertain. Germline loops: CDR1 SGHKS, CDR2 YYEKEE (reference sequence). The CDR3 loop spans 11 amino acids. Trimming cost V 0 bases and J 7 bases, with 5 bases left between them. CDR3 sequence: CASSLESEQYF. CDR3 DNA sequence: TGTGCCAGCAGCTTGGAGTCGGAGCAGTACTTC.

This clone was observed a handful of times. The gene calls are TRBV23-1 and TRBJ2-1; weak D call: TRBD2 (6 bases). TRBV23-1 is known as an ORF, though its function is uncertain. The CDR3 runs 16 residues. V was shortened by 6 bases and J by 1 base, with 16 bases between the two germline ends. CDR3 in amino acids: CASSQTGTGSYNEQFF. In DNA form, the CDR3 reads TGCGCCAGCAGCCAGACCGGGACTGGTTCCTACAATGAGCAGTTCTTC.